The 27 T cell receptor beta chains listed next were all sequenced from one sample in a study of blood T cell repertoires in COVID-19. Produced via immunoSEQ multiplex PCR; TCRdb's table is partial and in-frame only. Of some 120,000 clones in the sample, approximately 71% were seen once. Material: peripheral blood. These receptors were collected from a human donor in a cohort sampled during active COVID-19.

V usage is TRBV3-1 (or the pseudogene TRBV3-2) and J usage is TRBJ2-7; a weak D match, TRBD2 (6 bases). V was trimmed by 3 bases and J by 2 bases, leaving 11 bases between them. Looked up from germline, CDR1 is LGHDT and CDR2 is YNNKEL (reference sequence). There are 14 residues in the CDR3. The CDR3 DNA sequence: TGTGCCAGCAGCCAGGTCCCGGGAGCCTACGAGCAGTACTTC. This gives the protein CASSQVPGAYEQYF.

V and J are TRBV4-2 and TRBJ1-4; TRBD1 might be the D (6 bases). Looked up from germline, CDR1 is LGHNA and CDR2 is YNFKEQ. This CDR3 comprises 14 residues. Trimming removed 3 bases from V and 9 bases from J, with 14 bases in between. The CDR3 nucleotides read TGTGCCAGCAGCCAGGACAGAGATGTCCAAAAACTGTTTTTT. The encoded protein is CASSQDRDVQKLFF.

The chain uses TRBV30 and TRBJ1-1; D remains unclear. Germline V gene lookup returns CDR1 GTSNPN and CDR2 SVGIG (reference sequence). This CDR3 region has 11 residues. The V and J ends lost 4 bases and 4 bases respectively, with 7 bases between them. The CDR3 nucleotides read TGTGCCTGGAACTATGGCACTGAAGCTTTCTTT. It specifies CAWNYGTEAFF.

The chain recombines TRBV3-1 (or the pseudogene TRBV3-2) with TRBJ1-4; 7 nucleotides line up with TRBD1. The CDR3 is made up of 15 amino acids. Per germline, CDR1 LGHDT and CDR2 YNNKEL (reference sequence). J lost 11 bases, V lost 4 bases, and 13 bases had no gene match. CDR3 sequence: CASSRYDRALCKLFF. CDR3 sequence (DNA): TGTGCCAGCAGCCGATATGACAGGGCCCTGTGTAAACTGTTTTTT.

V usage is TRBV7-9 and J usage is TRBJ1-2, with 8 bases aligning to TRBD1. CDR1 is SEHNR and CDR2 is FQNEAQ in the germline V gene (reference sequence). Losses at the gene ends were 4 bases for V and 6 bases for J; bases not matched to a gene: 13. The CDR3 has 16 residues. The CDR3 bases are TGTGCCAGCAGCTACTTAGGGGACAGGAATACGCATGGCTACACCTTC. This sequence encodes CASSYLGDRNTHGYTF.

The J gene is TRBJ2-7, the V gene TRBV4-1; 9 positions match TRBD1. The CDR3 is 14 amino acids. Germline V CDR1 and CDR2: MGHRA, YSYEKL. V dropped 4 bases and J dropped 6; count of bases not matched to a gene: 7. As DNA, the CDR3 is TGCGCCAGCAGCCGCGAGGGACAGGGAGGCGAGCAGTACTTC. This sequence encodes CASSREGQGGEQYF.

The chain is built from TRBV19 and TRBJ2-6, with D possibly TRBD1 on 6 matching bases. The CDR3 consists of 14 residues. Trimming shortened V by 9 bases and J by 2 bases, and 11 bases separated the two germline ends. Looked up from germline, CDR1 is LNHDA and CDR2 is SQIVND (reference sequence). The CDR3 sequence: CASCEGAGANVLTF. CDR3 bases: TGTGCCAGCTGCGAGGGGGCTGGGGCCAACGTCCTGACTTTC.

The V gene is TRBV6-1, the J gene TRBJ1-5; maybe TRBD1 (5 bases). Germline V gene data show CDR1 as MNHNS and CDR2 as SASEGT. The CDR3 spans 16 residues. The V end was cut by 1 base, the J end by 0 bases, with 10 bases between. CDR3 residues: CASSEEGWDSNQPQHF. The CDR3 DNA reads as TGTGCCAGCAGTGAAGAGGGGTGGGATAGCAATCAGCCCCAGCATTTT.

This clone was seen a single time. The chain joins TRBV6-1 to TRBJ1-1; tentatively, D is TRBD1 (6 bases). V lost 3 bases and J lost 10, with 15 bases in between. Germline values: CDR1 MNHNS, CDR2 SASEGT. The CDR3 sequence is 13 residues long. The CDR3 reads CASSDWAGAGAFF. The CDR3 DNA reads as TGTGCCAGCAGTGATTGGGCGGGGGCTGGAGCTTTCTTT.

This clone has only one observation. CDR3 DNA: TGTGCCAGCAGTTGGACAGGGGGATCCTACGAGCAGTACTTC. This sequence encodes CASSWTGGSYEQYF. The chain joins TRBV6-5 to TRBJ2-7; 10 bases are a match to TRBD1. Germline V gives CDR1 MNHEY, CDR2 SVGAGI. CDR3 length equals 14 residues. The junction had 1 base not matched to a gene; V was cut back by 4 bases and J by 1 base.

This rearrangement joins TRBV6-1 to TRBJ1-1; 9 nucleotides match TRBD1. The CDR3 extends over 16 amino acids. Germline lookup yields CDR1 MNHNS and CDR2 SASEGT. V was pared by 3 bases and J by 6 bases, with 11 bases of the junction left unmatched. The CDR3 region has the DNA TGTGCCAGCAGTGAGAGAGGGGACAGGGCGGTAGCTGAAGCTTTCTTT. Translating gives CASSERGDRAVAEAFF.

V usage is TRBV5-1 and J usage is TRBJ1-4, with TRBD1 matching over 8 bases. Germline V gene data show CDR1 as SGHRS and CDR2 as YFSETQ. Losses at the gene ends were 8 bases for V and 8 bases for J; bases not matched to a gene: 14. The CDR3 covers 15 residues. CDR3 nucleotides: TGCGCCAGTGCTATCCAGGGGGCGCGGGACGAAAAACTGTTTTTT. This codes for CASAIQGARDEKLFF.

The V call is TRBV9, the J call TRBJ1-4; weak D call: TRBD1 (6 bases). The V gene lost 7 bases and the J gene lost 8 bases, with 18 bases spanning the gap. The CDR3 is 14 residues long. Germline CDR1 and CDR2: SGDLS and YYNGEE. In DNA, the CDR3 is TGTGCCAGCTCCGCTGGGGGCCTGGACGAAAAACTGTTTTTT. Translated: CASSAGGLDEKLFF.

This chain uses TRBV20-1 with TRBJ2-3; no firm D call. Germline V gene sequence: CDR1 DFQATT, CDR2 SNEGSKA (reference sequence). Deletions cut 5 bases from V and 3 bases from J, with 3 bases between. This CDR3 region has 10 residues. The CDR3 reads CSARTDTQYF. In nucleotides, the CDR3 is TGCAGTGCTCGGACAGATACGCAGTATTTT.

The V call is TRBV5-4, the J call TRBJ1-1; the D is unclear. V was trimmed by 6 bases and J by 6 bases, leaving 18 bases between them. CDR1 is SGHNT, CDR2 YYREEE, per germline (reference sequence). CDR3 length: 14 amino acids. The CDR3: CASTVEGGIAEAFF. The DNA for the CDR3 is TGTGCCAGCACCGTGGAAGGAGGTATAGCTGAAGCTTTCTTT. Variable domain in full (rest from reference TRBV5-4 and TRBJ1-1): ETGVTQSPTHLIKTRGQQVTLRCSSQSGHNTVSWYQQALGQGPQFIFQYYREEENGRGNFPPRFSGLQFPNYSSELNVNALELDDSALYLCASTVEGGIAEAFFGQGTRLTVV.

The CDR3 coding sequence is TGTGCCAGCAGCGTTGAAGGGGATGGCTACACCTTC. Protein sequence: CASSVEGDGYTF. The J gene is TRBJ1-2, the V gene TRBV7-9, with D possibly matching TRBD1 (5 bases). The CDR3 covers 12 residues. Germline V gene sequence: CDR1 SEHNR, CDR2 FQNEAQ (reference sequence). The V gene lost 5 bases and the J gene lost 6 bases, with 10 bases spanning the gap.

The gene calls are TRBV11-2 and TRBJ1-1, with D possibly matching TRBD1 (6 bases). Germline V gives CDR1 SGHAT, CDR2 FQNNGV. Deletions cut 4 bases from V and 4 bases from J, with 10 bases between. This CDR3 is 13 amino acids long. CDR3 region: CASSSGHLTEAFF. Here the CDR3 DNA reads TGTGCCAGCAGCTCGGGACACCTCACTGAAGCTTTCTTT.

This clone was seen more than once but under ten times. The J gene is TRBJ1-3, the V gene TRBV6-4; 8 bases line up with TRBD1. The germline CDR1 and CDR2 sequences are MRHNA and SNTAGT. CDR3 size: 17 residues. The J segment lost 4 bases and the V segment lost 5 bases, leaving 13 bases of the junction unmatched. CDR3 protein: CASSIGQGVLLGNTIYF. In DNA, the CDR3 is TGTGCCAGCAGTATAGGACAGGGTGTCCTATTGGGAAACACCATATATTTT.

This clone was detected only a few times. The chain uses TRBV7-9 and TRBJ2-7, with a tentative D call TRBD2 (6 bases). V was pared by 5 bases and J by 3 bases, with 11 bases between. Germline V lookup: CDR1 SEHNR, CDR2 FQNEAQ (reference sequence). The CDR3 sequence is 13 residues long. The CDR3 loop is CASSGREYYEQYF. The CDR3 DNA follows: TGTGCCAGCAGCGGGCGGGAATACTACGAGCAGTACTTC.

The V and J genes are TRBV20-1 and TRBJ2-7, with D unresolved. CDR1 and CDR2 from the germline V gene are DFQATT and SNEGSKA (reference sequence). The CDR3 extends over 10 amino acids. V dropped 4 bases and J dropped 5 bases, with 6 bases sitting between them. The CDR3 loop reads CSAMENEQYF. DNA for the CDR3: TGCAGTGCTATGGAGAACGAGCAGTACTTC.

This clone came up once. The gene calls are TRBV5-4 and TRBJ2-1; 8 bases are shared with TRBD2. Germline values: CDR1 SGHNT, CDR2 YYREEE (reference sequence). The CDR3 totals 18 residues. Trimming at V came to 4 bases and at J to 5 bases, leaving 17 bases not matched to a gene. CDR3 loop: CASSREYAGGALHNEQFF. The DNA for the CDR3 is TGTGCCAGCAGCCGGGAGTATGCGGGAGGAGCTCTCCACAATGAGCAGTTCTTC.

The V and J genes are TRBV10-1 and TRBJ2-1; 11 nucleotides line up with TRBD2. V trimming: 2 bases; J trimming: 4 bases; junction bases outside the gene matches: 10. Germline CDR1 WNHNN, CDR2 SYGVQD (reference sequence). This CDR3 contains 18 residues. Written as DNA, the CDR3 is TGCGCCAGCAGTGAGGAACTAGCGGGAGTCTCGGGGTACAATGAGCAGTTCTTC. Translating it yields CASSEELAGVSGYNEQFF.

The chain is built from TRBV27 and TRBJ1-1; no reliable D call. Trimming cost V 0 bases and J 5 bases, with 10 bases left between them. Germline CDR1 and CDR2: MNHEY and SMNVEV (reference sequence). CDR3 length: 14 residues. The CDR3 nucleotides read TGTGCCAGCAGTTTATCGTCAGGCCCAACTGAAGCTTTCTTT. Its protein product is CASSLSSGPTEAFF.

The chain combines TRBV11-2 with TRBJ1-6, with 9 bases that match TRBD1. The V gene end was trimmed by 2 bases and the J gene end by 4 bases; junction bases not matched to a gene: 9. This CDR3 spans 18 amino acids. Germline V gene data show CDR1 as SGHAT and CDR2 as FQNNGV. The CDR3 nucleotides read TGTGCCAGCAGCTTATGGGGACAGGGTGCTCGATATAATTCACCCCTCCACTTT. It encodes CASSLWGQGARYNSPLHF.

J is TRBJ2-7 and V is TRBV2, with 8 positions matching TRBD1. This CDR3 region has 17 residues. CDR1 and CDR2 (germline): SNHLY, FYNNEI. Trimming took 6 bases from V and 5 from J; bases not matched to a gene: 18. The CDR3 loop is CASRKDRVGLSADEQYF. CDR3 DNA sequence: TGTGCCAGCAGAAAGGACAGGGTAGGATTATCGGCGGACGAGCAGTACTTC.

The V call is TRBV13, the J call TRBJ2-3, with TRBD2 matching over 7 bases. The V gene's germline CDR1 is PRHDT and CDR2 FYEKMQ (reference sequence). Trimming removed 1 base from V and 6 bases from J; junction bases left unmatched: 10. This CDR3 spans 16 amino acids. CDR3 protein: CASSLDAGDFFDTQYF. DNA of the CDR3: TGTGCCAGCAGCTTAGACGCGGGAGATTTTTTTGATACGCAGTATTTT.

V and J are TRBV14 and TRBJ1-2; D uncertain. The CDR3 covers 12 residues. V gave up 4 bases and J gave up 4 bases, with 7 bases separating them. Germline V CDR1 and CDR2: SGHDN, FVKESK. This CDR3 is CASSPSGYGYTF. CDR3 DNA: TGTGCCAGCAGCCCGAGCGGCTATGGCTACACCTTC. Supplemented by reference TRBV14 and TRBJ1-2, the full variable domain reads EAGVTQFPSHSVIEKGQTVTLRCDPISGHDNLYWYRRVMGKEIKFLLHFVKESKQDESGMPNNRFLAERTGGTYSTLKVQPAELEDSGVYFCASSPSGYGYTFGSGTRLTVV.